This TCR beta chain was retrieved from a study of blood T cell repertoires in COVID-19 (dated by TCRdb to the early 2020s). At the level of the whole study: The collaborator samples originated in the United States, Italy and Spain and spanned the acute and convalescent phases of COVID-19. The prospective study material was composed of cDNA or gDNA derived from T cells, B-cell-depleted T cells, or PBMCs. Subjects who had been exposed to COVID-19, were actively infected with it, or had recovered from it provided the deeply sampled blood TCRbeta repertoires that made up the dataset. The repertoires were released in a freely available public database meant as a resource for research on the immune response to SARS-CoV-2. Samples came from the ongoing ImmuneRACE study (first 160 participants) plus 1,254 subjects from 6 global collaborators. Sample metadata almost always included a de-identified subject ID, COVID-19 status, age in years and sex. Where HLA class I and class II types were available, the types were taken from metadata supplied by the sample provider, not from assay-based typing.

CDR1 and CDR2, looked up from the germline V gene (reference sequence), are SEHNR and FQNEAQ. Spanning cysteine to phenylalanine, the CDR3 consists of 15 amino acids. Left in the record is the CDR3 DNA by itself, 45 bases read in frame from the first base. Unmatched junction bases come to 1, with V trimmed by 3 bases and J by 0 bases. TCRbeta CDR3 regions were amplified from genomic DNA using the immunoSEQ Assay, a bias-controlled multiplex PCR. The study's own analysis went as follows. The number of nucleated cells in each sample was estimated from the amplification of reference gene primers within the assay. To quantify the absolute abundance of each unique TCRbeta CDR3 rearrangement, sequence reads were collapsed and filtered. For each sample, productive Simpson clonality was calculated as the square root of Simpson's diversity index across productive rearrangements. TCRdb took over this immuneACCESS table, retaining in-frame rearrangements with V and J assigned. Such tables are incomplete; in checked studies, under half of the missing clones stem from an unresolved V gene, and the remainder is unexplained. V, J and clone size reflect that table, while D and trimming were determined from the DNA. The table for this sample lists approximately 98,000 clones; over 70% of them were counted only once. The ten largest clones represent over 3.5% of the sample.

Comment on this clone: Its antigen is still unknown. One base away there is no much larger clone; base qualities are not given.

Points the paper makes about the study in general: The amount of clinical and demographic metadata varied by source and participant and was provided uncurated.

Each collaborating institution followed its own protocols to collect whole blood in K2EDTA tubes. For TCRbeta analysis, collaborator samples were shipped as frozen whole blood, as isolated PBMCs, or as DNA extracted from either sample type. Material: peripheral blood. This sequence uses TRBV7-9 and TRBJ1-1; 10 bases in the middle match TRBD1. The sequence came from a man aged 55 to 70 with acute or convalescent COVID-19. The DNA is as follows: TGTGCCAGCAGCTTGACAGGGGGCATGAACACTGAAGCTTTCTTT. This encodes CASSLTGGMNTEAFF.